A selection of T cell receptor beta chains follows, all from one sample in a study of CD8 T cells in ankylosing spondylitis. TCRdb re-analysed the 5' RACE reads in MiXCR, keeping a single row per CDR3 protein. Of 350,000 to 550,000 distinct CDR3 sequences listed, approximately 26% were seen once; the top ten hold under 0.9%. Material: blood, either unsorted or a sorted T cell fraction (not recorded which). These receptors originate from a male donor with ankylosing spondylitis. The CDR3 runs from the conserved cysteine through the conserved F or W. D genes are given only for firm matches. Not every row has a clone size; where given, it reads once, few, many or a size class.

few - TRBJ2-3 TRBV19 CASSLPQRDTQYF TGTGCCAGTAGTCTCCCCCAGCGAGATACGCAGTATTTT
few TRBD1 TRBJ2-2 TRBV3-1 CASSFPGQGELFF TGTGCCAGCAGCTTTCCGGGACAGGGGGAGCTGTTTTTT
- - TRBJ1-1 TRBV6-1 CASTLRGVEETEAFF TGTGCCAGCACCTTACGAGGGGTCGAAGAGACTGAAGCTTTCTTT
- TRBD2 TRBJ2-1 TRBV12-3/TRBV12-4 CASSFSGRYYNEQFF TGTGCCAGCAGTTTCAGCGGGAGATACTACAATGAGCAGTTCTTC
- - TRBJ2-7 TRBV14 CASSSFGVEQYF TGTGCCAGCAGCTCATTTGGCGTGGAGCAGTACTTC
- - TRBJ2-3 TRBV5-1 CASSQGAGESDTQYF TGCGCCAGCAGCCAGGGGGCGGGAGAATCAGATACGCAGTATTTT
- - TRBJ1-5 TRBV3-1 CASSLQPNQPQHF TGTGCCAGCAGCCTCCAGCCGAATCAGCCCCAGCATTTT
- - TRBJ2-5 TRBV5-1 CASSLGGGDQETQYF TGCGCCAGCAGCTTGGGTGGCGGGGACCAAGAGACCCAGTACTTC
- - TRBJ1-2 TRBV29-1 CSLQGSYGYTF TGCAGCCTCCAGGGGAGCTATGGCTACACCTTC
- - TRBJ1-2 TRBV27 CASSLNGFYGYTF TGTGCCAGCAGTTTAAATGGCTTCTATGGCTACACCTTC
few - TRBJ2-2 TRBV12-3/TRBV12-4 CASRETGTGELFF TGTGCCAGCCGGGAGACGGGCACCGGGGAGCTGTTTTTT